A selection of T cell receptor beta chains follows, all from one sample in a study of vaccination effects on CD4 cells after COVID-19. Clones were read by immunoSEQ multiplex PCR, and TCRdb kept only the in-frame ones, dropping some. The sample gives around 79,000 clones, around 79% of which show up once; about 11% is in the top ten. Antigen specificity for these receptors is unknown. The material sequenced was CD4+ T cells from PBMCs cultured with SARS-CoV-2 spike peptides, taken before COVID-19 vaccination. Every receptor here comes from a human donor who received a COVID-19 vaccine. Each CDR3 is given with its conserved first and last residue. A D gene is named only where the DNA matches it firmly. Not every row has a clone size; where given, it reads once, few, many or a size class.

TRBJ2-5	.	TRBD2	TRBV24-1	CATSDAGGVQETQYF	TGTGCCACCAGTGATGCCGGGGGGGTCCAAGAGACCCAGTACTTC
TRBJ2-5	.	.	TRBV12-3/TRBV12-4	CASSSDGEETQYF	TGTGCCAGCAGTTCGGACGGGGAAGAGACCCAGTACTTC
TRBJ1-2	.	.	TRBV5-1	CASQARGQADGYTF	TGCGCCAGCCAGGCCCGTGGGCAGGCTGATGGCTACACCTTC
TRBJ1-4	.	.	TRBV5-1	CASSLSANEKLFF	TGCGCCAGCAGCTTGTCGGCGAATGAAAAACTGTTTTTT
TRBJ1-1	.	.	TRBV5-5	CASRPGGEYTEAFF	TGTGCCAGCAGACCGGGCGGAGAGTACACTGAAGCTTTCTTT
TRBJ1-5	.	.	TRBV7-6	CASSHVSGGLNQPQHF	TGTGCCAGCAGCCACGTGTCGGGGGGCCTCAATCAGCCCCAGCATTTT
TRBJ1-6	.	.	TRBV2	CASSEVGVRDNSPLHF	TGTGCCAGCAGTGAAGTCGGGGTGCGGGATAATTCACCCCTCCACTTT
TRBJ2-1	.	.	TRBV7-2	CASSLAGSNEQFF	TGTGCCAGCAGCTTAGCCGGTTCCAATGAGCAGTTCTTC
TRBJ2-1	.	.	TRBV7-3	CASSLMGGSSYNEQFF	TGTGCCAGCAGCTTAATGGGGGGTAGCTCCTACAATGAGCAGTTCTTC
TRBJ1-6	few	TRBD1	TRBV10-1	CASSCTGQRKNSPLHF	TGCGCCAGCAGCTGCACGGGACAGCGGAAAAATTCACCCCTCCACTTT
TRBJ1-2	.	.	TRBV4-1	CASSQQQGDGYTF	TGCGCCAGCAGCCAACAACAGGGAGACGGCTACACCTTC
TRBJ2-5	.	.	TRBV3-1/TRBV3-2	CASSLRGGETQYF	TGTGCCAGCAGCCTCAGGGGTGGCGAGACCCAGTACTTC
TRBJ2-2	.	.	TRBV6-5	CASSYSREAGELFF	TGTGCCAGCAGTTACTCGAGGGAGGCCGGGGAGCTGTTTTTT
TRBJ2-1	.	TRBD1	TRBV7-3	CASSSQGQGGEQFF	TGTGCCAGCAGCTCCCAGGGACAGGGAGGTGAGCAGTTCTTC
TRBJ1-1	.	TRBD1	TRBV27	CASSSTTTGSTEAFF	TGTGCCAGCAGTAGTACTACGACAGGGAGCACTGAAGCTTTCTTT
TRBJ1-5	few	.	TRBV2	CASSEQGGVSNQPQHF	TGTGCCAGCAGTGAACAGGGTGGGGTTAGCAATCAGCCCCAGCATTTT
TRBJ1-2	.	TRBD1	TRBV7-3	CASSSGQGYGYTF	TGTGCCAGCAGCTCGGGACAGGGGTATGGCTACACCTTC
TRBJ2-2	.	.	TRBV18	CASSPSSGGGTGELFF	TGTGCCAGCTCACCTTCCTCTGGTGGTGGGACCGGGGAGCTGTTTTTT
TRBJ2-1	once	.	TRBV12-3/TRBV12-4	CASSFSGGHQQFF	TGTGCCAGCAGTTTTTCAGGGGGGCATCAGCAGTTCTTC
TRBJ2-2	.	.	TRBV18	CASSQGTGNTGELFF	TGTGCCAGCTCACAGGGGACGGGGAACACCGGGGAGCTGTTTTTT
TRBJ2-5	.	.	TRBV3-1/TRBV3-2	CASSPLIRGPETQYF	TGTGCCAGCAGCCCCTTAATTCGGGGTCCAGAGACCCAGTACTTC
TRBJ2-2	.	.	TRBV27	CASSSQVPGELFF	TGTGCCAGCAGTTCACAGGTCCCCGGGGAGCTGTTTTTT